This T cell receptor (beta chain) originates from a study of CD8 T cells in ankylosing spondylitis. The study's findings and limits: Certain motif variants had earlier appeared in reactive arthritis synovial fluid and blood. Reports say disease-linked clones showed up significantly more in matched ankylosing spondylitis synovial fluid. There was a TCR beta motif, made of fewer than 10 highly homologous variants, that appeared characteristic of ankylosing spondylitis blood.

Using its own MiXCR run on the 5' RACE reads, TCRdb lists one record per CDR3 protein. The profile shows approximately 220,000 distinct CDR3 sequences, 8% to 11% of them singletons. Details on this clonotype: Antigen: not known.

This CDR3 region has 17 residues. V shed 3 bases and J shed 0 bases, with 17 bases lying between them. Germline V gives CDR1 DFQATT, CDR2 SNEGSKA (reference sequence). The chain is built from TRBV20-1 and TRBJ2-2; D possibly matches TRBD1 or TRBD2 (5 bases each). Sample: blood, either unsorted or a sorted T cell fraction (not recorded which). The sequence was collected from a male donor with ankylosing spondylitis or in good health (not recorded which). The CDR3 loop reads CSARVYGAPPNTGELFF. CDR3 DNA sequence: TGCAGTGCTAGGGTATACGGGGCACCTCCGAACACCGGGGAGCTGTTTTTT.